The clone carrying this T cell receptor (beta chain) has just one count. CD45RO-negative, CCR7-selected cells formed the naive CD8 fraction, which excluded terminally differentiated effector memory CD45RA+ cells. Looked up from germline, CDR1 is SQVTM and CDR2 is ANQGSEA. This CDR3 spans 12 amino acids. The V end lost 3 bases, the J end lost 3 bases, and 6 bases lay between the germline ends. Measured with immunoSEQ multiplex PCR; TCRdb has only the in-frame clones, and not every one. The sample holds roughly 600,000 clones; roughly 98% are singletons and the top ten take roughly 0.29%. The data are from a study of shared clonotypes between healthy human individuals.

The chain joins TRBV29-1 to TRBJ2-1, with unresolved D. The sequencing sample was made of naive CD8+ T cells sorted from blood. The receptor was derived from a man aged 30 to 45 in good health. The CDR3 nucleotides read TGCAGCGTTGAGGATAGCTACAATGAGCAGTTCTTC. Protein sequence: CSVEDSYNEQFF.